Given below is one T cell receptor (beta chain) in context. What it binds is unknown. The data are from a study of Graves' ophthalmopathy and Graves' hyperthyroidism. Study results and limitations: Blood contained most expanded thyroid clonotypes exceeding 0.001 frequency.

The authors amplified TCR beta CDR3 regions, and they did so from RNA transcripts for repertoire sequencing. The authors performed first-round RT-PCR with HTBI primers and then a second-round multiplex PCR. TCRdb redid the calling of the multiplex PCR reads with MiXCR, one entry per CDR3 protein. The sample contains about 170,000 distinct CDR3 sequences, over 35% of which appear only once. Per the germline V gene, CDR1 is SQVTM and CDR2 is ANQGSEA. The CDR3 sequence is 13 residues long. V lost 6 bases and J 4 bases, leaving 15 bases between the germline ends. V and J are TRBV29-1 and TRBJ1-2; D is unclear. The sequence derives from a woman aged 40 to 49 with Graves' ophthalmopathy. The sequencing input was peripheral blood. The CDR3 sequence is CSVVTGRVYGYTF. Written as DNA, the CDR3 is TGCAGCGTAGTAACCGGACGGGTCTATGGCTACACCTTC.